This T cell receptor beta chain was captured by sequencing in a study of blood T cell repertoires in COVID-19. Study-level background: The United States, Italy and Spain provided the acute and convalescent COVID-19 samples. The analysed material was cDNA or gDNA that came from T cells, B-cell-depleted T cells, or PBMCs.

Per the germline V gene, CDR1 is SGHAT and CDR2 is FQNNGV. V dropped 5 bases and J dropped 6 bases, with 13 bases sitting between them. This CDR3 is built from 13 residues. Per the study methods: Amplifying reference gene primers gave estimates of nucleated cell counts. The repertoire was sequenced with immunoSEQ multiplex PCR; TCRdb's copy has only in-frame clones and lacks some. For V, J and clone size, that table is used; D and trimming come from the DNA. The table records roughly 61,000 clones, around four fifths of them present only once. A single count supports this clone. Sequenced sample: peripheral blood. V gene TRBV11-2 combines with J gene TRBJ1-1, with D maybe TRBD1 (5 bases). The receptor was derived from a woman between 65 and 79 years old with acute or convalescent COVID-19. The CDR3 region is CASSADRSPEAFF. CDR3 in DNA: TGTGCCAGCAGCGCCGACAGATCCCCTGAAGCTTTCTTT.